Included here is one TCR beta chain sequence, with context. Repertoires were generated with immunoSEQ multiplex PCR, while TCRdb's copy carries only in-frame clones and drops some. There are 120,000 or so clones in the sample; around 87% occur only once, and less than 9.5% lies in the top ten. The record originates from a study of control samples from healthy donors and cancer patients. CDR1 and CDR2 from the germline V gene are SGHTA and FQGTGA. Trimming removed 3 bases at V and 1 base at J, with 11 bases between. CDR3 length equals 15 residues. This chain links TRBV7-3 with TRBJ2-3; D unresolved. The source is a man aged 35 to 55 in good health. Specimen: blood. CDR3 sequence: CASSFQNGRTDTQYF. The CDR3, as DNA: TGTGCCAGCAGCTTTCAGAACGGCCGCACAGATACGCAGTATTTT.